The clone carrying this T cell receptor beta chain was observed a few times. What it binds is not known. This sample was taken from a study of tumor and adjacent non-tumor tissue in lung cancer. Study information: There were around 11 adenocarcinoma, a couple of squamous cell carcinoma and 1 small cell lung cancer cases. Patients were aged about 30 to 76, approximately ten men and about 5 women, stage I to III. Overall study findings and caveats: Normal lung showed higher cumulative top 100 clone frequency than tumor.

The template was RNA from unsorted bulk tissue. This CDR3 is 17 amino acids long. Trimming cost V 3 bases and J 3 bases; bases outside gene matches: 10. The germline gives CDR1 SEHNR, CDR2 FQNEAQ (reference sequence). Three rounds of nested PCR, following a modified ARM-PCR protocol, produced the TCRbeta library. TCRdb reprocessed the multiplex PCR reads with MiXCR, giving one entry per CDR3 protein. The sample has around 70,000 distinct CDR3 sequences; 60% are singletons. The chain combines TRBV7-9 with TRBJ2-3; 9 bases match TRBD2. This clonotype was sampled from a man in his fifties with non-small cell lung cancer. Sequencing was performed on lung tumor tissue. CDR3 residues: CASSFPLASGNTDTQYF. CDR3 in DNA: TGTGCCAGCAGCTTCCCCTTGGCTAGCGGGAATACAGATACGCAGTATTTT.